What follows are 8 T cell receptor delta chains derived from one specimen sequenced in a study of γδ T cells in repeated Plasmodium falciparum infection. Vgamma9/Vdelta2+ and Vdelta2-negative gammadelta T cells were flow-sorted from PBMC for bulk sequencing. TCRdb processed the multiplex PCR reads again with the CATT caller. The sample gives tens of thousands of delta-chain clones, 1.6% of which show up once; over 7.5% is in the top ten. Sequencing was performed on gamma-delta T cells from blood. Source of these receptors: a pool of human donors (malaria-infected and uninfected, not separated).

This clone was seen only a few times. This likely stems from a read error, as it lies one base from a far larger clone. The same CDR3 can be traced to other DNA sequences in this sample. The chain couples TRDV1 to TRDJ1; 7 bases map to TRDD3. TCRdb offers no J gene call, so here the DNA was matched to germline to obtain one. The junction had 11 bases not matched to a gene; V was cut back by 3 bases and J by 4 bases. CDR1 is TSWWSYY and CDR2 is QGS in the germline V gene. The CDR3 runs 16 residues. CDR3 sequence reads: CALGELMGGILDKLIF. Here the CDR3 DNA reads TGTGCTCTTGGGGAGCTTATGGGAGGGATACTCGATAAACTCATCTTT.

In regard to this clone: The TCRdb protein, from a much larger clone, departs from this DNA's translation at residue 8, likely by read error; the protein shown derives from the DNA. The rearrangement joins TRDV1 to TRDJ2, with D possibly being TRDD3 (6 bases). Here the J gene came from matching the DNA to germline, since TCRdb omits it. This CDR3 contains 17 residues. CDR1 is TSWWSYY and CDR2 is QGS in the germline V gene. Between the trimmed V and J ends, which lost 6 bases and 4 bases, there was a span of 21 bases. As DNA, the CDR3 is TGTGCTCTTGGATTTACTGGGAGATACCCCCCGACAGCACAACTCTTCTTT. Translation: CALGFTGRYPPTAQLFF.

Remarks on this clone: A read error is the likely source, as a far larger clone sits one nucleotide away. The same CDR3 also results from other DNA sequences found in this sample. The chain is built from TRDV1 and TRDJ1, with D perhaps TRDD2 (5 bases). CDR3 length equals 25 residues. The germline V gene encodes CDR1 TSWWSYY and CDR2 QGS. V was cut by 3 bases and J by 1 base, with 42 bases left in between. The CDR3 loop reads CALGEPRKPYPLLRATIRSTDKLIF. The CDR3 nucleotides read TGTGCTCTTGGGGAGCCCCGGAAACCCTACCCTTTACTCCGTGCCACCATTAGGAGCACCGATAAACTCATCTTT.

This clone was seen a handful of times. The TCRdb protein, from a much larger clone, departs from this DNA's translation at residue 4, likely by read error; the protein shown derives from the DNA. This chain connects TRDV1 to TRDJ1; TRDD3 matches 13 bases. TCRdb is silent on the J gene; assignment here came from matching the DNA to germline. Germline V CDR1 and CDR2: TSWWSYY, QGS. The CDR3 runs to 23 residues. Written as DNA, the CDR3 is TGTGCTCTTGTGGAAAACCCCTCCCACGTACTGGGGGATACGCCAGTGTACACCGATAAACTCATCTTT. Translation gives CALVENPSHVLGDTPVYTDKLIF.

This clone was seen repeatedly, ten times or more. A far larger clone is one nucleotide away, so this likely arose from a read error. Other DNA sequences within the sample encode an identical CDR3. The chain employs TRDV2 and TRDJ1; no firm D call. The J gene, left out of TCRdb, was set here by checking the DNA against germline. CDR3 size: 13 residues. Germline CDR1 is GEAIGNYY and CDR2 is EKD. V was cut by 3 bases and J by 9 bases, with 16 bases left in between. In DNA form, the CDR3 reads TGTGCCTGTGACGTCCGGCGGGTCCCCGAACTCATCTTT. It translates to CACDVRRVPELIF.

This clone has just a few counts. A far larger clone is off by one base, so a read error is likely. The chain couples TRDV1 to TRDJ1; 10 bases agree with TRDD3. Here the J gene came from matching the DNA to germline, since TCRdb omits it. Germline loops: CDR1 TSWWSYY, CDR2 QGS. The CDR3 consists of 21 residues. V lost 0 bases and J lost 0; bases outside the gene matches: 16. CDR3 DNA: TGTGCTCTTGGGGAACTAGGGTCCTCCCGATACTGGGGGATCTACACCGATAAACTCATCTTT. Translating it yields CALGELGSSRYWGIYTDKLIF.

Details on this clone: A far larger clone lies a single base away; this is likely a read error. At the DNA level, this CDR3 is encoded by other sequences in the same sample as well. The chain links TRDV1 to TRDJ1; weak D call: TRDD3 (5 bases). CDR1 is TSWWSYY and CDR2 is QGS in the germline V gene. V lost 6 bases to trimming and J lost 11 bases, with 16 bases between them. This CDR3 has 12 residues. The CDR3 DNA reads TGTGCTCTTGGTCGGGGGCTAGGAGAGCTCATCTTT. The encoded protein is CALGRGLGELIF.

A few counts support this clone. TCRdb records a much larger clone's protein for this DNA, with a difference at residue 5 that likely arises from a read error; the protein given is the translation of the DNA. This rearrangement joins TRDV1 to TRDJ1; possible D gene TRDD2, 6 bases. Assignment of the J gene here rests on matching the DNA to germline, because TCRdb gives none. Germline V gene sequence: CDR1 TSWWSYY, CDR2 QGS. The CDR3 runs to 19 residues. For the CDR3, the DNA is TGTGCTCTTGGGAAACTCGCCTTCCCGTATGGTCCGTACACCGATAAACTCATCTTT. It codes for CALGKLAFPYGPYTDKLIF.